A selection of T cell receptor beta chains follows, all from one sample in a study of cytomegalovirus exposure and HLA in healthy donors. The repertoire was sequenced with immunoSEQ multiplex PCR; TCRdb's copy has only in-frame clones and lacks some. This sample carries around 76,000 clones, roughly 64% of them seen once, and the ten largest clones take 7.5% to 9%. The sample taken for sequencing was PBMCs. The receptors were gathered from a man aged 35 to 55 in good health and CMV-seropositive. The CDR3 runs from the conserved cysteine through the conserved F or W.

length,V,CDR3
15,TRBV10-3,CATSRLAGYTGELFF
17,TRBV19,CASSLETSGLGYNEQFF
14,TRBV2,CASIEGAPGNTIYF
14,TRBV5-6,CASSLPGANYGYTF
16,TRBV5-6,CASSGDWKSFYNEQFF
13,TRBV9,CASASGLGATQYF
13,TRBV6-1,CASRGPPDSEQFF
17,TRBV4-1,CASSQEEQLSGANVLTF
20,TRBV11-3,CASSLGQGPTGSGVQETQYF
13,TRBV6-1,CASIQAVDEKLFF
16,TRBV6-1,CASSELGTGVGSPLHF
14,TRBV25-1,CASRERERTDTQYF
16,TRBV5-1,CASSLEGAALNTEAFF
14,TRBV6-5,CASSLLAGGAEQYF
11,TRBV30,CAWSYSYGYTF
15,TRBV5-1,CASSLDSQGSYEQYF
14,TRBV5-6,CASSLSQGSYGYTF